This T cell receptor (beta chain) is from a study of fetal regulatory T cell absence and autoimmunity. Study details: Exocrine pancreas autoimmunity occurred in IPEX patients lacking clinical diabetes. Study results and caveats: Some top pancreas TCR clones were over 95-fold enriched versus cord blood.

Looked up from germline, CDR1 is MNHEY and CDR2 is SVGAGI. Trimming removed 0 bases at V and 3 bases at J, with 5 bases between. The CDR3 is 14 residues long. Turning to this clone: Its antigen remains unidentified.

This was a survey-level run. Libraries were prepared by immunoSEQ multiplex PCR; TCRdb keeps only in-frame clonotypes and omits some of them. This table has about 46,000 clones, just under 85% appearing once. The sequenced material came from cord blood. The chain has TRBV6-5 and TRBJ1-4; D not certain. The TCR comes from a newborn boy with IPEX syndrome. The CDR3 DNA reads TGTGCCAGCAGTTACTCCCAGCCTAATGAAAAACTGTTTTTT. Amino acid sequence: CASSYSQPNEKLFF.